This paragraph covers one T cell receptor (beta chain) sequence. Its target is unknown. Synthetic TCR analog templates were added to each PCR reaction. Some clones are missing from TCRdb's copy, which holds only in-frame ones; the method was immunoSEQ multiplex PCR. Of about 130,000 clones listed, about 83% are singletons. This specimen belongs to a study of PD-L1 blockade in urothelial cancer. Study findings and constraints: Below-median TCR clonality that was measured in pretreatment blood predicted better survival.

There are 15 residues in the CDR3. Looked up from germline, CDR1 is MDHEN and CDR2 is SYDVKM. Trimming cost V 6 bases and J 7 bases, with 19 bases left between them. Noted time point: peripheral blood 6 weeks after treatment start. The patients' disease, urothelial carcinoma, was locally advanced or metastatic. The V gene is TRBV28, the J gene TRBJ1-5; TRBD1 might be the D (6 bases). The clonotype was recovered from a man in his fifties or sixties with urothelial cancer. The source material was PBMCs, sampled around atezolizumab (anti-PD-L1) treatment. Written as DNA, the CDR3 is TGTGCCAGCAGCTCCGGGACCGGGGGGGCACAGCCCCAGCATTTT. Translation: CASSSGTGGAQPQHF.